This TCR beta chain originates from a study of T-cell reconstitution after alpha-beta-depleted transplantation in children. General study results and limits: Day-60 TCRbeta diversity that was high in some patients was derived from surviving recipient T cells and thymic progenitors. Several hundred expanded graft clones reportedly supplied alpha-beta T cells about two months after transplant. Hyperexpanded clones declined; after one year, newly produced T cells mostly supplied diversity.

TCRbeta library preparation incorporated unique molecular identifiers. Using its own MiXCR run on the PCR reads, TCRdb lists one record per CDR3 protein. The repertoire holds about 1,000,000 distinct CDR3 sequences, with about 29% as singletons. Concerning this clonotype: Its antigen is currently unknown.

V was cut by 10 bases and J by 2 bases, with 30 bases left in between. Germline CDR1 is MDHEN and CDR2 is SYDVKM. The CDR3 totals 18 residues. The sequence was collected from a boy under three years old who had a stem cell transplant for SCID, so the T cells may come from the graft donor. The specimen comprised PBMCs, mostly from graft donor cells, sampled 360 days after TCRalphabeta/CD19-depleted stem cell transplant. The V call is TRBV28, the J call TRBJ2-7, with a weak D call TRBD2 (6 bases). CDR3 DNA: TGTGCCATCGGCCCCGGGCTCCTCTGCAGCGGGCGAGCCTACGAGCAGTACTTC. This encodes CAIGPGLLCSGRAYEQYF. The full variable domain, in which reference TRBV28 and TRBJ2-7 provide the parts outside the CDR3, is DVKVTQSSRYLVKRTGEKVFLECVQDMDHENMFWYRQDPGLGLRLIYFSYDVKMKEKGDIPEGYSVSREKKERFSLILESASTNQTSMYLCAIGPGLLCSGRAYEQYFGPGTRLTVT.